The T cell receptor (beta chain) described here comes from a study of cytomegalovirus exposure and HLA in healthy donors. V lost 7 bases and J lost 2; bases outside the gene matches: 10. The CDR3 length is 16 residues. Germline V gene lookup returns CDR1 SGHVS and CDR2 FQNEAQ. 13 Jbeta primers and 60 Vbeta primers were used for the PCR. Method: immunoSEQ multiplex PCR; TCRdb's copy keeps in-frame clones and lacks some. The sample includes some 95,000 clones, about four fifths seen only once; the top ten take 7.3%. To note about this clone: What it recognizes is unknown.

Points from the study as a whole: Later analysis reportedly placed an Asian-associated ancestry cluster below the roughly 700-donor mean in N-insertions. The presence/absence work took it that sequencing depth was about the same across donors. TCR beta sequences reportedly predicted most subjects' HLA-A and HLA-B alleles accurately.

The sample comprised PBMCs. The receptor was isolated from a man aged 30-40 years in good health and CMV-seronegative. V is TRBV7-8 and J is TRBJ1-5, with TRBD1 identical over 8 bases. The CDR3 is CASNPGGRNGNQPQHF. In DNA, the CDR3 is TGTGCCAGCAATCCAGGGGGCAGGAACGGCAATCAGCCCCAGCATTTT.